The sequence of this TCR beta chain was determined in a study of beta chain features in type 1 diabetes. Expressed TCRB transcripts were sequenced because the isolated RNA had all been reverse transcribed beforehand. Repertoires were generated with immunoSEQ multiplex PCR, while TCRdb's copy carries only in-frame clones and drops some. The table lists 970,000 or so clones, 17% of them singletons. This CDR3 is 16 amino acids long. Germline CDR1 is MNHEY and CDR2 is SVGAGI. Trimming cost V 0 bases and J 7 bases; bases outside gene matches: 6. There are a few counts of this clone. Its antigen is not known. Study-wide results and caveats: In cDNA sequencing, cells with high TCR expression could be over-represented.

The specimen sequenced was naive CD4+ T cells from blood. The chain combines TRBV6-5 with TRBJ2-1; TRBD2 agrees at 10 bases. The clonotype was recovered from a woman aged 18-29 years in good health. DNA of the CDR3: TGTGCCAGCAGTTACTCGATTCTAGCGGGAGATAATGAGCAGTTCTTC. Its translation is CASSYSILAGDNEQFF.